These T cell receptor beta chains were read from a single sample in a study of T cell responses to AZD1222 COVID-19 vaccine. Measured with immunoSEQ multiplex PCR; TCRdb has only the in-frame clones, and not every one. The sample gives 99,000 or so clones, 85% to 90% of which show up once; roughly 2.7% is in the top ten. This specimen was peripheral blood, taken on day 0 of AZD1222 vaccination. These receptors were collected from an adult in good health. CDR3s include the opening cysteine and the closing phenylalanine or tryptophan. D genes are given only for firm matches. For some rows the clone size is stated as once, few or many, or as a class when expanded; others skip it.

v_gene	j_gene	d_gene	abundance	len	CDR3aa	CDR3nt
TRBV4-2	TRBJ2-1	.	.	16	CASSQVFGLRSDEQFF	TGTGCCAGCAGCCAAGTATTTGGACTACGATCTGATGAGCAGTTCTTC
TRBV6-6	TRBJ2-5	.	once	11	CASSSQETQYF	TGTGCCAGCAGTTCACAAGAGACCCAGTACTTC
TRBV19	TRBJ1-2	TRBD1	.	13	CASARTGEGGYTF	TGTGCCAGTGCCCGGACAGGGGAAGGCGGCTACACCTTC
TRBV30	TRBJ1-6	TRBD1	.	15	CAWTPGTGFNSPLHF	TGTGCCTGGACCCCGGGGACAGGTTTTAATTCACCCCTCCACTTT
TRBV18	TRBJ1-3	.	.	15	CASSGASGAGNTIYF	TGTGCCAGCTCAGGGGCCTCAGGGGCTGGAAACACCATATATTTT
TRBV2	TRBJ2-7	.	.	13	CASRVGSGYEQYF	TGTGCCAGCAGAGTCGGAAGCGGCTACGAGCAGTACTTC
TRBV9	TRBJ2-7	TRBD2	.	16	CASSVGTSGSSYEQYF	TGTGCCAGCAGCGTAGGGACTAGCGGGAGCTCCTACGAGCAGTACTTC
TRBV29-1	TRBJ2-5	.	.	12	CSIARDGETQYF	TGCAGCATAGCCCGGGACGGCGAGACCCAGTACTTC
TRBV19	TRBJ2-3	.	.	16	CASSIGSGSSTDTQYF	TGTGCCAGTAGTATAGGGTCCGGCAGTAGCACAGATACGCAGTATTTT
TRBV6-5	TRBJ2-1	TRBD2	.	15	CASKLAGGPNNEQFF	TGTGCCAGCAAATTAGCGGGGGGGCCTAACAATGAGCAGTTCTTC
TRBV5-6	TRBJ2-2	.	.	15	CASSLTLMNTGELFF	TGTGCCAGCAGCTTGACATTGATGAACACCGGGGAGCTGTTTTTT
TRBV11-3	TRBJ1-2	.	.	16	CASSLGGSRDNYGYTF	TGTGCCAGCAGCTTAGGTGGGTCCAGGGACAACTATGGCTACACCTTC
TRBV3-1/TRBV3-2	TRBJ2-3	TRBD1	once	12	CASSHTDRDQYF	TGTGCCAGCAGCCATACCGACAGGGACCAGTATTTT
TRBV27	TRBJ2-7	TRBD1	.	14	CASSSGQGMYEQYF	TGTGCCAGCAGTTCCGGACAGGGAATGTACGAGCAGTACTTC
TRBV27	TRBJ1-1	.	.	13	CASRNTGSTEAFF	TGTGCCAGCAGGAATACAGGGAGCACTGAAGCTTTCTTT
TRBV18	TRBJ1-2	.	.	16	CASSPGVQDEDYGYTF	TGTGCCAGCTCACCAGGGGTACAGGATGAAGACTATGGCTACACCTTC
TRBV21-1	TRBJ2-7	.	.	12	CASSKGGFQQYF	TGTGCCAGCAGCAAGGGGGGGTTTCAGCAGTACTTC
TRBV11-2	TRBJ2-5	.	once	15	CASSKSHTYQETQYF	TGTGCCAGCAGCAAATCACACACCTATCAAGAGACCCAGTACTTC
TRBV4-2	TRBJ1-5	.	.	15	CASSRDGSSNQPQHF	TGTGCCAGCAGCCGGGACGGAAGTAGCAATCAGCCCCAGCATTTT
TRBV4-2	TRBJ2-1	TRBD2	.	19	CASSQDPLAGVSSYNEQFF	TGTGCCAGCAGCCAAGATCCACTAGCGGGAGTGTCGTCCTACAATGAGCAGTTCTTC
TRBV5-1	TRBJ2-7	.	.	14	CASSLGDFRYEQYF	TGCGCCAGCAGCTTAGGGGACTTCAGGTACGAGCAGTACTTC
TRBV4-2	TRBJ1-4	.	.	16	CASSQDPSREDEKLFF	TGTGCCAGCAGCCAAGATCCCAGCAGGGAGGATGAAAAACTGTTTTTT
TRBV7-2	TRBJ2-7	.	.	15	CASSSAGGGSYEQYF	TGTGCCAGCAGCTCAGCAGGGGGGGGCTCCTACGAGCAGTACTTC
TRBV24-1	TRBJ1-6	.	.	13	CATSTNTKTPLHF	TGTGCCACCAGTACGAACACCAAAACACCCCTCCACTTT
TRBV11-2	TRBJ1-3	.	.	14	CASSHDSSGNTIYF	TGTGCCAGCAGCCACGACAGTTCTGGAAACACCATATATTTT
TRBV7-9	TRBJ2-5	.	once	14	CASSLGQGKETQYF	TGTGCCAGCAGCTTAGGGCAGGGAAAAGAGACCCAGTACTTC
TRBV25-1	TRBJ1-4	.	.	14	CASRGGVGWEKLFF	TGTGCCAGCAGGGGTGGGGTAGGTTGGGAAAAACTGTTTTTT
TRBV18	TRBJ2-6	.	.	18	CASSTRGSGGSGANVLTF	TGTGCCAGCTCTACGAGGGGGAGCGGAGGCTCTGGGGCCAACGTCCTGACTTTC
TRBV27	TRBJ2-5	TRBD2	.	17	CASSFLAGARGQETQYF	TGTGCCAGCAGTTTCCTAGCGGGGGCACGAGGCCAAGAGACCCAGTACTTC
TRBV10-3	TRBJ1-6	.	.	15	CAISEGGAPNSPLHF	TGTGCCATCAGTGAGGGGGGGGCCCCTAATTCACCCCTCCACTTT
TRBV5-4	TRBJ1-5	.	.	14	CASSLDQGAGPQHF	TGTGCCAGCAGCTTGGATCAAGGGGCAGGGCCCCAGCATTTT
TRBV7-9	TRBJ2-2	.	once	13	CASSTSGTGELFF	TGTGCCAGCAGCACGAGCGGCACCGGGGAGCTGTTTTTT
TRBV5-4	TRBJ1-2	.	.	14	CASSLRRDGYGYTF	TGTGCCAGCAGCTTACGCAGGGACGGCTATGGCTACACCTTC
TRBV27	TRBJ1-1	.	.	15	CASSLSRAGHTEAFF	TGTGCCAGCAGTTTATCCCGGGCGGGGCATACTGAAGCTTTCTTT
TRBV18	TRBJ1-2	.	.	14	CASSPGGGHYGYTF	TGTGCCAGCTCACCAGGCGGGGGGCACTATGGCTACACCTTC
TRBV4-3	TRBJ2-3	.	.	14	CASRQEVFTDTQYF	TGCGCCAGCAGACAAGAAGTGTTCACAGATACGCAGTATTTT
TRBV29-1	TRBJ2-3	TRBD2	once	15	CSVLPGLPVPDTQYF	TGCAGCGTTCTTCCGGGACTACCAGTTCCAGATACGCAGTATTTT
TRBV10-3	TRBJ2-1	.	few	16	CAISEPLESSYNEQFF	TGTGCCATCAGTGAGCCATTAGAGAGCTCCTACAATGAGCAGTTCTTC
TRBV6-5	TRBJ1-4	TRBD1	.	15	CASSHRGRTNEKLFF	TGTGCCAGCAGTCACAGGGGTCGGACTAATGAAAAACTGTTTTTT
TRBV7-9	TRBJ2-1	TRBD2	few	13	CASSLSLGLGEFF	TGTGCCAGCAGCTTAAGCTTGGGACTAGGGGAGTTCTTC
TRBV5-6	TRBJ2-7	.	few	15	CASSLPGPSSYEQYF	TGTGCCAGCAGCCTACCCGGGCCTAGCTCCTACGAGCAGTACTTC
TRBV19	TRBJ2-2	.	.	16	CASSEHQSANTGELFF	TGTGCCAGTAGTGAGCACCAGTCCGCGAACACCGGGGAGCTGTTTTTT
TRBV4-3	TRBJ2-7	.	.	17	CASSQDLLQGQPYEQYF	TGCGCCAGCAGCCAAGATCTATTGCAGGGGCAGCCCTACGAGCAGTACTTC
TRBV10-3	TRBJ1-2	TRBD1	.	15	CAISERTGWVYGYTF	TGTGCCATCAGTGAGAGGACAGGGTGGGTCTATGGCTACACCTTC
TRBV4-3	TRBJ2-2	.	.	17	CASSQEVRFANTGELFF	TGCGCCAGCAGCCAAGAGGTCCGGTTCGCGAACACCGGGGAGCTGTTTTTT
TRBV3-1/TRBV3-2	TRBJ1-6	.	.	14	CASSGMAADSPLHF	TGTGCCAGCAGCGGGATGGCCGCGGATTCACCCCTCCACTTT
TRBV29-1	TRBJ2-1	TRBD2	.	14	CSVGEGRTLNEQFF	TGCAGCGTTGGGGAGGGGAGGACTCTTAATGAGCAGTTCTTC
TRBV29-1	TRBJ2-7	.	.	14	CSVEDGGGYYEQYF	TGCAGCGTTGAAGACGGGGGCGGGTACTACGAGCAGTACTTC
TRBV12-5	TRBJ2-3	.	.	12	CASGPRTDTQYF	TGTGCTAGTGGTCCCCGCACAGATACGCAGTATTTT
TRBV28	TRBJ2-7	TRBD2	.	15	CASSSRGSGVSEQYF	TGTGCCAGCAGCTCCCGCGGGAGCGGGGTGAGCGAGCAGTACTTC
TRBV5-1	TRBJ2-1	.	.	16	CASSRTSGTLSNEQFF	TGCGCCAGCAGCAGGACCTCCGGGACTCTATCGAATGAGCAGTTCTTC
TRBV18	TRBJ2-6	.	.	19	CASSPGFSGQASGANVLTF	TGTGCCAGCTCACCAGGATTCTCGGGACAAGCCTCTGGGGCCAACGTCCTGACTTTC
TRBV7-8	TRBJ1-2	TRBD1	.	15	CASSSGQVGNYGYTF	TGTGCCAGCAGCTCCGGACAGGTTGGCAACTATGGCTACACCTTC
TRBV15	TRBJ1-5	.	.	16	CATSRANRNPGEPQHF	TGTGCCACCAGCAGAGCGAACAGGAACCCAGGGGAGCCCCAGCATTTT